Listed here are 2 T cell receptor beta chains from one sample, sequenced in a study of vaccination and CD4 T cells after COVID-19 (dated by TCRdb to 2021 to 2024). The treatment or condition label for this specimen denotes: roughly 10-day PBMC culture with coronavirus spike peptide pools or control peptides (ViraFEST assay). The method behind the library was PCR. These reads were obtained on an Illumina iSeq 100. DNA from cultured CD4+ T cells underwent TCR sequencing with the Oncomine TCR Beta short-read assay at the Johns Hopkins FTIC core. Clones were called with MiXCR by TCRdb after fastp trimmed the public reads at Q25, and only in-frame beta chains were retained. For every CDR3 protein sequence, its rows merge into one entry that carries the most common genes and DNA. The sample profile shows about 18,000 distinct CDR3 sequences; just over 70% of them were found once. About 16% of the sample comes from the top ten.

No antigen has been assigned to these receptors. Source material: CD4+ T cells from blood, cultured in vitro. The receptors were sampled from a human donor who had recovered from COVID-19.

V is TRBV7-2 and J is TRBJ2-1, with D unresolved. CDR3 length: 15 residues. The germline V gene encodes CDR1 SGHTA and CDR2 FQGNSA. Trimming stripped 1 base from V and 4 bases from J, with 11 bases between. The CDR3 is CASSLERDRYNEQFF. CDR3 in DNA: TGTGCCAGCAGCTTAGAAAGGGATCGATACAATGAGCAGTTCTTC.

The J gene is TRBJ2-2, the V gene TRBV20-1, with a weak D call TRBD2 (5 bases). CDR3 size: 15 residues. Germline loops: CDR1 DFQATT, CDR2 SNEGSKA (reference sequence). Trimming took 0 bases from V and 7 from J, leaving 15 bases between them. CDR3 coding DNA: TGCAGTGCTAGAGACTACCGACGGGGAAGCGGGGAGCTGTTTTTT. Translation: CSARDYRRGSGELFF.